Listed below are T cell receptor beta chains from one sample, sequenced in a study of blood T cells in healthy people across ages. Each CDR3 protein is one row after TCRdb ran MiXCR on the 5' RACE reads. The data show roughly 700,000 distinct CDR3 sequences, about half seen once. Sequenced: blood. Receptor source: a woman aged 55-70 years in good health. Both conserved end residues are part of each CDR3. Each record gives: V gene, clone size, CDR3 protein. For some rows the clone size is stated as once, few or many, or as a class when expanded; others skip it.

TRBV3-1	many	CASSQKRSFPARNRTGELFF
TRBV29-1	NA	CSARDFFMNTEAFF
TRBV27	NA	CASSSVGQGHNEQFF
TRBV7-9	NA	CASSTTSPGDNEQFF
TRBV6-2/TRBV6-3	NA	CASTTTGTLNTEAFF
TRBV7-2	few	CASSLSGVEAFF
TRBV5-1	few	CASSLAGTSGPYEQYF
TRBV5-1	NA	CASSLGFGWRETQYF
TRBV5-1	NA	CASRTQLGETQYF
TRBV5-4	once	CASSLSGRYDNEQFF
TRBV28	once	CASSSPEDRAGGETQYF
TRBV9	NA	CASSVGSLNSPLHF
TRBV28	few	CASSGASVGYTF
TRBV5-1	NA	CASWSGPPSGANVLTF
TRBV12-3/TRBV12-4	once	CASSKTQAYTDTQYF
TRBV7-2	few	CASSTGQGNYEQYF
TRBV6-2/TRBV6-3	NA	CASSRIPTGSRGETQYF
TRBV6-2/TRBV6-3	NA	CASSYKLGADGANVLTF
TRBV20-1	NA	CSARGQINEQFF
TRBV5-8	few	CASSLQGYSNQPQHF
TRBV7-3	NA	CASSSPTGLVNYGYTF
TRBV20-1	NA	CSAAGLAAYNEQFF